The T cell receptor beta chain described here comes from a study of identifying expanded T cells in peripheral blood. TCRdb's table, derived via immunoSEQ multiplex PCR, lists solely in-frame clones and lacks some. The repertoire holds approximately 91,000 clones, with roughly 88% as singletons. Sequences were obtained from blood. The clonotype was recovered from a person aged 18 to 75 in good health.

CDR3 bases: TGTGCCAGCTCACCGGGAGATTCACCCCTCCACTTT. Protein product: CASSPGDSPLHF. The V gene is TRBV18, the J gene TRBJ1-6, with D unresolved. The germline V gene has CDR1 KGHSH and CDR2 LQKENI. The CDR3 covers 12 residues. Trimming stripped 3 bases from V and 8 bases from J, with 5 bases between.